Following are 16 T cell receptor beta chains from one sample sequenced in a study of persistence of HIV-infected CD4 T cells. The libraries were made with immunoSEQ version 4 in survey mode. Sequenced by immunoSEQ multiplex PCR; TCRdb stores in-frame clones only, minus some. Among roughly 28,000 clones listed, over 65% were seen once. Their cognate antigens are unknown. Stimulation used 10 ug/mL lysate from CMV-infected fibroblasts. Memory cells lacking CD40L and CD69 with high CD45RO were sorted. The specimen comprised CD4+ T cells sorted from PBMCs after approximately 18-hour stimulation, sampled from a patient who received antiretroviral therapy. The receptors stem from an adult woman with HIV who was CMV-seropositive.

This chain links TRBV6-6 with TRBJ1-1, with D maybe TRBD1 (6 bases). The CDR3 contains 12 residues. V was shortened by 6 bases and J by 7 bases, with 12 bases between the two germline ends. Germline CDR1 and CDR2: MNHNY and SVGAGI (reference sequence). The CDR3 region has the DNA TGTGCCAGCAGACCGGAGACAGGTGAAGCTTTCTTT. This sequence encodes CASRPETGEAFF.

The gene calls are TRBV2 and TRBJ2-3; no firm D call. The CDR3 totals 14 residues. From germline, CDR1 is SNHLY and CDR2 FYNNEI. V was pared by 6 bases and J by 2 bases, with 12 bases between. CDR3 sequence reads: CASRLDTDTDTQYF. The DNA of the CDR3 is TGTGCCAGCAGATTAGACACAGACACAGATACGCAGTATTTT.

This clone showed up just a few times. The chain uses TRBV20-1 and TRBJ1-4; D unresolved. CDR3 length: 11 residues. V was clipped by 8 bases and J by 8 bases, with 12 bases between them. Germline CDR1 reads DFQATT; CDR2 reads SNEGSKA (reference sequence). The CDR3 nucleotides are TGCAGTTCAACGCGGGGAGAAAAACTGTTTTTT. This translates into CSSTRGEKLFF.

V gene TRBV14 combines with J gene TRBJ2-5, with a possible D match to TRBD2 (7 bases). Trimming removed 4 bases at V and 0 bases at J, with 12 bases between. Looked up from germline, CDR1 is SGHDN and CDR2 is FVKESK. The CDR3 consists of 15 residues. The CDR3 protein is CASSRGGGYQETQYF. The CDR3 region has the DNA TGTGCCAGCAGCCGAGGGGGGGGGTACCAAGAGACCCAGTACTTC.

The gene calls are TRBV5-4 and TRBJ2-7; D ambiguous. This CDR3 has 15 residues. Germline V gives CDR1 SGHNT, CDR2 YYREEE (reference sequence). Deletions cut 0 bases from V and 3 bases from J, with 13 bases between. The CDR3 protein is CASSLEAEGIYEQYF. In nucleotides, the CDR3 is TGTGCCAGCAGCTTGGAGGCAGAAGGAATCTACGAGCAGTACTTC.

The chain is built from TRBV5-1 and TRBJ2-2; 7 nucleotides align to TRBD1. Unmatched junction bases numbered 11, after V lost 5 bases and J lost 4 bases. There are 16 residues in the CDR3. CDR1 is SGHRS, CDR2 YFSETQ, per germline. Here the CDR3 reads CASSRDSQRFTGELFF. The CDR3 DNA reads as TGCGCCAGCAGTCGGGACAGTCAAAGATTCACCGGGGAGCTGTTTTTT.

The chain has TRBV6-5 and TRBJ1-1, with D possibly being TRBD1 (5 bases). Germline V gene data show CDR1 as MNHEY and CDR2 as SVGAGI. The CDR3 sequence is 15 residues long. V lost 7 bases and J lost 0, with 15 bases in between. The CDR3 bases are TGTGCCAGCAATGCCCCGGGGGGGTTGAACACTGAAGCTTTCTTT. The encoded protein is CASNAPGGLNTEAFF.

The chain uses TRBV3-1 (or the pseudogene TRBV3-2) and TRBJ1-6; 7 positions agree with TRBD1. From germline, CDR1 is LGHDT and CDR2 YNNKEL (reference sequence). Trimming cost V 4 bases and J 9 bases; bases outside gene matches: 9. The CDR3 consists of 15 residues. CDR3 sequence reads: CASSPGGRLGSPLHF. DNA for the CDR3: TGTGCCAGCAGCCCAGGGGGGCGCCTGGGTTCACCCCTCCACTTT.

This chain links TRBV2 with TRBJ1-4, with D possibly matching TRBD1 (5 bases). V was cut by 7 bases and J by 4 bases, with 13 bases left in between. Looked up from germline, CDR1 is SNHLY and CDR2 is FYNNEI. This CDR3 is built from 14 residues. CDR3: CASISGTHNEKLFF. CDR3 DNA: TGTGCCAGCATCAGTGGGACCCATAATGAAAAACTGTTTTTT. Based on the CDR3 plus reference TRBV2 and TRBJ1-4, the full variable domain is EPEVTQTPSHQVTQMGQEVILRCVPISNHLYFYWYRQILGQKVEFLVSFYNNEISEKSEIFDDQFSVERPDGSNFTLKIRSTKLEDSAMYFCASISGTHNEKLFFGSGTQLSVL.

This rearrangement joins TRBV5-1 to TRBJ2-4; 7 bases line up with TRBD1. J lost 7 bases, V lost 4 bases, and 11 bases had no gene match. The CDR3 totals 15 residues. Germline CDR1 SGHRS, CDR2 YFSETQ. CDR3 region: CASSQDRAQGNIQYF. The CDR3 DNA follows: TGCGCCAGCAGCCAAGACAGGGCCCAAGGGAACATTCAGTACTTC. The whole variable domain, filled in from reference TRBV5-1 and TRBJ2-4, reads KAGVTQTPRYLIKTRGQQVTLSCSPISGHRSVSWYQQTPGQGLQFLFEYFSETQRNKGNFPGRFSGRQFSNSRSEMNVSTLELGDSALYLCASSQDRAQGNIQYFGAGTRLSVL.

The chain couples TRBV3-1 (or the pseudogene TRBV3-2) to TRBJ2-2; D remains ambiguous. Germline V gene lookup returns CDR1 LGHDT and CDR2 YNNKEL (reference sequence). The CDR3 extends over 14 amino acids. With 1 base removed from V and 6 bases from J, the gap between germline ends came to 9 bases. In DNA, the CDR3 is TGTGCCAGCAGCCAAGCCAGTTGGGCCGGGGAGCTGTTTTTT. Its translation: CASSQASWAGELFF.

CDR3 protein: CASRTDSWRETQYF. In DNA, the CDR3 is TGTGCCAGCAGGACGGACAGTTGGAGGGAGACCCAGTACTTC. The chain recombines TRBV27 with TRBJ2-5, with D perhaps matching TRBD1 (6 bases). The CDR3 consists of 14 residues. V was shortened by 6 bases and J by 5 bases, with 16 bases between the two germline ends. The V gene's germline CDR1 is MNHEY and CDR2 SMNVEV (reference sequence).

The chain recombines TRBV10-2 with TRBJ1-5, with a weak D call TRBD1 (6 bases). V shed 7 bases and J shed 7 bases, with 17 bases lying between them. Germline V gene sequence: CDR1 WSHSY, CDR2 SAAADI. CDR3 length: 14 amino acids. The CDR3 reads CASTPAGAGQPQHF. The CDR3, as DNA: TGCGCCAGCACCCCTGCGGGGGCCGGGCAGCCCCAGCATTTT.

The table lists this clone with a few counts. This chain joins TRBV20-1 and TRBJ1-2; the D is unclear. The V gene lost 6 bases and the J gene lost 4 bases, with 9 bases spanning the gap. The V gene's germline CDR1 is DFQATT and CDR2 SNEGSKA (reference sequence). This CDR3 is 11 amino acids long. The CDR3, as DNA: TGCAGTGCAGTCCAAACCTATGGCTACACCTTC. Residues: CSAVQTYGYTF.

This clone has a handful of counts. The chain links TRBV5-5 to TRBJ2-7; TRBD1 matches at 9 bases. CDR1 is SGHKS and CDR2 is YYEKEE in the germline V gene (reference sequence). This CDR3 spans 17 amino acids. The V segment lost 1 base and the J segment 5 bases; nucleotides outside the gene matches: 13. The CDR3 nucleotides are TGTGCCAGCAGCTTGTACAGGGGGCGGGATTTCGTGGACGAGCAGTACGTC. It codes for CASSLYRGRDFVDEQYV.

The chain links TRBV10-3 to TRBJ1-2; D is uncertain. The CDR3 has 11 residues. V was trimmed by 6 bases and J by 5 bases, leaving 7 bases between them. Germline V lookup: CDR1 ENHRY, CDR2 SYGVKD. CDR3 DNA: TGTGCCATCAGGGCGGGATATGGCTACACCTTC. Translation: CAIRAGYGYTF.